The rows below give T cell receptor delta chains drawn from one sample of a study of Vδ1+ human thymocytes. TCRdb re-called the multiplex PCR reads via CATT. The sample shows about 58,000 delta-chain clones, over 13% of them seen only once. The sample consisted of Vdelta1+ gamma-delta thymocytes from the thymus. The receptors were gathered from a girl under three years old who had congenital heart surgery. Each CDR3 is given with its conserved first and last residue. Each record gives: V gene, J gene, clone size, D gene, CDR3 DNA, CDR3 protein. D genes are given only for firm matches. Clone size is not always given. Where it is, it says once, few, many or a class for expanded clones.

TRDV1	TRDJ1	NA	TRDD3	TGTGCTCTTGGGGAAGCTCGAGGATCCCCCAGGGGGGGGGATACTCTGTACACCGATAAACTCATCTTT	CALGEARGSPRGGDTLYTDKLIF
TRDV1	TRDJ1	NA	TRDD3	TGTGCTCTTGGGGAACCTCCTAGGCCCCTACTGGGGGTTAGAATCTTCACCGATAAACTCATCTTT	CALGEPPRPLLGVRIFTDKLIF
TRDV1	TRDJ1	NA	TRDD3	TGTGCTCTTGGGGGTCCTAGCCCTGGGGGATACGCGACGATCTACCCGTACACCGATAAACTCATCTTT	CALGGPSPGGYATIYPYTDKLIF
TRDV1	TRDJ1	NA	NA	TGTGCTCTTGGGGAAAGGACATACGAGGTGGGGGCCGATAAACTCATCTTT	CALGERTYEVGADKLIF
TRDV1	TRDJ1	NA	NA	TGTGCTCTTGCGATTCATTGGGGGTCCGATAAACTCATCTTT	CALAIHWGSDKLIF
TRDV1	TRDJ1	few	TRDD3	TGTGCTCTTGGGGAACTTTACCCGAGACTGGGGGACCAGCAAAAACTCATCTTT	CALGELYPRLGDQQKLIF
TRDV1	TRDJ1	few	TRDD3	TGTGCTCTTGGGGAATTGAAGGCTGGGGGATACAGGGAGTACACCGATAAACTCATCTTT	CALGELKAGGYREYTDKLIF
TRDV1	TRDJ1	few	NA	TGTGCTCTTGGGGAACTTAACTCCTGCGCGACTGTGTGTGACCCACGGACTACCGATAAACTCATCTTC	CALGELNSCATVCDPRTTDKLIF
TRDV2	TRDJ1	few	TRDD3	TGTGCCTGTGACTCCTTACTGGGGGATACGGGAACCGATAAACTCATCTTT	CACDSLLGDTGTDKLIF
TRDV1	TRDJ1	NA	NA	TGTGCTCTTGGGGAACTTCCCCCACCTACAGGGGCCACGGCCGATAAACTCATCTTT	CALGELPPPTGATADKLIF
TRDV1	TRDJ1	few	NA	TGTGCTCTTGGGGAACGGATTAGGTACACCGATAAACTCATCTTT	CALGERIRYTDKLIF
TRDV1	TRDJ1	NA	TRDD3	TGTGCTCTTGGGGAATGGCGTACTGGGGGATACGCTAAACTCATCTTT	CALGEWRTGGYAKLIF
TRDV1	TRDJ1	NA	TRDD3	TGTGCTCTTGGGGAAGATAATAGAGACGACTGGGGGGATACCCTAGAACTCATCTTT	CALGEDNRDDWGDTLELIF
TRDV1	TRDJ1	NA	TRDD3	TGTGCTCTTGGGCCCCCTCTGGGGGATACTCGAGGTCCCGATAAACTCATCTTT	CALGPPLGDTRGPDKLIF
TRDV1	TRDJ1	few	TRDD3	TGTGCTCTTGGGGAACTAGTGTTCCTCCCTACGCAACAACTTGGGGGATACTCCCACCTCTCCACCGATAAACTCATCTTT	CALGELVFLPTQQLGGYSHLSTDKLIF
TRDV1	TRDJ1	NA	TRDD3	TGTGCTCTTGGGGTTGCGGTGGGTATCCCATACCGACTGGGGATGGCTCCATCGTACACCGATAAACTCATCTTT	CALGVAVGIPYRLGMAPSYTDKLIF
TRDV1	TRDJ1	NA	NA	TGTGCTCTTGGGGGTTCCTACTCATGGGGGAGTACTAGATACATCGATAAACTCATCTTT	CALGGSYSWGSTRYIDKLIF
TRDV1	TRDJ1	NA	TRDD3	TGTGCTCTTGGGGAACTATGGTTCTACCCCATACTGGGGGAGAAAACCGATAAACTCATCTTT	CALGELWFYPILGEKTDKLIF
TRDV1	TRDJ1	few	TRDD3	TGTGCTCTTGGGGAACTGGCCAATACTGGGGGACACACCGATAAACTCATCTTT	CALGELANTGGHTDKLIF
TRDV1	TRDJ1	NA	TRDD3	TGTGCTCTTGGGGAAGGATCCGCGGGACTCAATACAAACTGGGGGATACCCAGGACCAGGAGCAGCGCCGCCGATAAACTCATCTTT	CALGEGSAGLNTNWGIPRTRSSAADKLIF
TRDV2	TRDJ1	NA	NA	TGTGCCTGTGACTTTGGGGGCCACACCGATAAACTCATCTTT	CACDFGGHTDKLIF
TRDV1	TRDJ1	few	TRDD3	TGTGCTCTTGGGGAAAGGGGGATACACCGTCCCGATAAACTCATCTTT	CALGERGIHRPDKLIF
TRDV1	TRDJ1	few	TRDD3	TGTGCTCTTGTCTACATTTATAACTGGGGGTACACCGATAAACTCATCTTT	CALVYIYNWGYTDKLIF
TRDV1	TRDJ1	NA	TRDD3	TGTGCTCTTGGGGATGGACGTTTAGCTGGGGGATCTCATAAACTCATCTTT	CALGDGRLAGGSHKLIF
TRAV29/DV5	TRDJ1	NA	TRDD3	TGTGCAGCAACCCCCGATTCATGCGGGGGGATGCTCGGCACCGATAAACTCATCTTT	CAATPDSCGGMLGTDKLIF
TRDV1	TRDJ1	NA	TRDD3	TGTGCTCTTGGGCCCTGGGGGATTTACACCGATAAACTCATCTTT	CALGPWGIYTDKLIF
TRDV1	TRDJ1	few	TRDD3	TGTGCTCTTGGGGAATTCACCATTCCCACAGTTTCCCTTACTGGGGGATCGCCCGATAAACTCATCTTT	CALGEFTIPTVSLTGGSPDKLIF
TRDV1	TRDJ2	few	NA	TGTGCTCTTGGGGAAGGAGATACGACCCTGAGAACAGCACAACTCTTCTTT	CALGEGDTTLRTAQLFF
TRDV1	TRDJ1	NA	NA	TGTGCTCTTGGGGGCGGGGGCTTCCTACGTCTAACTGGGGGGTCGTACACCGATAAACTCATCTTT	CALGGGGFLRLTGGSYTDKLIF
TRDV1	TRDJ1	NA	NA	TGTGCTCTTGGGGAACTATACCCGGGGGCCACCTCCAAACTCATCTTT	CALGELYPGATSKLIF
TRDV1	TRDJ1	few	NA	TGTGCTCTTGGGGTATTAGAGTCGAAGGTCGATAAACTCATCTTT	CALGVLESKVDKLIF
TRDV1	TRDJ1	NA	NA	TGTGCTCTTGGGGATCCTTCTTCAGACGATAAACTCATCTTT	CALGDPSSDDKLIF
TRDV1	TRDJ1	NA	TRDD3	TGTGCTCTTGGGGAAGGGAAGTACTGGGGAATACCCGGTAAACTCATCTTT	CALGEGKYWGIPGKLIF
TRDV1	TRDJ1	NA	NA	TGTGCTCTTGGGGGCTACTCTATCCCCCCTTACGGGGGACGGGGTAAACTCATCTTT	CALGGYSIPPYGGRGKLIF
TRDV1	TRDJ1	NA	NA	TGTGCTCTTGGGGTCAATTCCCTCTCGACTTACACCGATAAACTCATCTTT	CALGVNSLSTYTDKLIF
TRDV1	TRDJ1	NA	TRDD3	TGTGCTCTTGGGGAACGCCTTCCCCCGTACTGGGGGACCGATAAACTCATCTTT	CALGERLPPYWGTDKLIF
TRDV1	TRDJ1	few	TRDD3	TGTGCTCTTGGGGAAGGTTCGCCTCCTGGGGGATCTGATAAACTCATCTTT	CALGEGSPPGGSDKLIF
TRDV1	TRDJ1	NA	TRDD3	TGTGCTCTTGGGCTCCGGGGCGTTACTGGGGGATACTCGGCAGCCGATAAACTCATCTTT	CALGLRGVTGGYSAADKLIF
TRDV1	TRDJ1	NA	TRDD3	TGTGCTCTTGGGGAACCCTCCTCATTTCCAAGTGGGGATACGGTGAAACCCTACACCGATAAACTCATCTTT	CALGEPSSFPSGDTVKPYTDKLIF
TRDV1	TRDJ1	NA	TRDD3	TGCGCTCTTGGGGAACTGGTGAGCTACAGGAGGAAAGGGGATACGTTCACCGATAAACTCATCTTT	CALGELVSYRRKGDTFTDKLIF
TRDV1	TRDJ1	NA	NA	TGTGCTCTTGGGGGGATCTTCGAGCGGATACCCCACACCGATAAACTCATCTTT	CALGGIFERIPHTDKLIF
TRDV1	TRDJ1	few	NA	TGTGCTCTTGGGACACGTACGGCCCGGGGCACCGATAAACTCATCTTT	CALGTRTARGTDKLIF
TRAV29/DV5	TRDJ1	few	TRDD3	TGTGCAGCAAGCGATTTATTCCAGGTACTGGGGGCTCCGTACACCGATAAACTCATCTTC	CAASDLFQVLGAPYTDKLIF
TRDV1	TRDJ1	NA	TRDD3	TGTGCTCTTGGGGAACTCAAGGGGGATCGGGATAAACTCATCTTT	CALGELKGDRDKLIF
TRDV1	TRDJ1	few	NA	TGTGCTCTTGGACCGCACCATACCGGGGGCCGCCTGAATAGTAAACTCATCTTT	CALGPHHTGGRLNSKLIF
TRDV1	TRDJ1	few	TRDD3	TGTGCTCTTGGGGAGGCCTTGCGTACTGGGGGATACGGCAGCGATAAACTCATCTTT	CALGEALRTGGYGSDKLIF
TRDV2	TRDJ1	medium-sized	NA	TGTGCCTGTGCAATCGGGGTTAAGTATAACACCGATAAACTCATCTTT	CACAIGVKYNTDKLIF
TRDV1	TRDJ1	NA	TRDD3	TGTGCTCTTGGGGAACCCGTCCTCTCCCCGGCCACTGGGGGACACCTCGATAAACTCATCTTT	CALGEPVLSPATGGHLDKLIF
TRDV1	TRDJ1	few	TRDD3	TGTGCTCTTGGGGGCCCTCCGGGGATAGCGGGTCAGTACACCGATAAACTCATCTTT	CALGGPPGIAGQYTDKLIF
TRAV29/DV5	TRDJ1	NA	TRDD3	TGTGCAGCAAGCGCAGAAACCCCTAGCTTCCTCCTCGTACTGGGGGTCCTGTACACCGATAAACTCATCTTT	CAASAETPSFLLVLGVLYTDKLIF
TRDV2	TRDJ1	few	TRDD3	TGTGCCTGTGACACCAAAGGAAAGAGGGGGGATGACGGCGATAAACTCATCTTT	CACDTKGKRGDDGDKLIF